This record looks at one TCR beta chain sequence and its context. The data originate from a study of shared T cell receptors in the human thymus. V shed 5 bases, J shed 0 bases, and the junction held 18 bases outside the gene matches. This CDR3 is built from 19 residues. Germline CDR1 and CDR2: SGHVS and FQNEAQ. Assay: immunoSEQ multiplex PCR; the TCRdb copy retains only in-frame clones and omits some. The data contain about 540,000 clones, about four fifths of them singletons. The same sample was also studied in work on human thymus T cells. That report adds: The people who donated were healthy Finnish babies having corrective surgery for congenital heart defects. Surgeons resected thymus tissue during corrective heart surgery. Thymic and blood repertoires appeared to display a bias in their usage of V and J genes. Unrelated individuals reportedly shared highly overlapping thymic TCR repertoires.

The chain couples TRBV7-8 to TRBJ2-7; 8 nucleotides align to TRBD1. The sample was thymocytes. This clonotype originated in a boy in the first two years of life with a congenital heart defect. The CDR3 DNA reads as TGTGCCAGCAGCCATAACGACCTAGTCGGGACAGGCTTCTCCTACGAGCAGTACTTC. Amino acids: CASSHNDLVGTGFSYEQYF.